This TCR beta chain was sequenced in a study of T-cell reconstitution after alpha-beta-depleted transplantation in children. The table lists this clonotype with many counts. Germline CDR1 and CDR2: MNHNS and SASEGT. The CDR3 length is 14 residues. V was pared by 5 bases and J by 3 bases, with 12 bases between. A library of TCRbeta sequences, prepared with unique molecular identifiers, was generated. One entry per CDR3 protein results from TCRdb running MiXCR on the PCR reads. The sample lists hundreds of thousands of distinct CDR3 sequences, roughly a tenth seen once, with less than 9% in the top ten.

Sequencing was performed on PBMCs, taken before TCRalphabeta/CD19-depleted stem cell transplant. The TCR sequence derives from a boy under two years old with acute myeloid leukemia, due to receive a stem cell transplant. This rearrangement joins TRBV6-1 to TRBJ2-3; tentatively, D is TRBD2 (6 bases). In DNA form, the CDR3 reads TGTGCCAGCAGTCCACTAGCTGAAACAGATACGCAGTATTTT. Protein sequence: CASSPLAETDTQYF.